Listed here are 12 T cell receptor beta chains from one sample, sequenced in a study of shared T cell receptors in the human thymus. Produced via immunoSEQ multiplex PCR; TCRdb's table is partial and in-frame only. The table includes about 660,000 clones, around 87% detected once. These data also featured in a second study, about human thymus T cells.

The sequencing sample was made of thymocytes. The receptor source for this set is a boy less than two years old with a congenital heart defect.

DNA for the CDR3: TGTGCCAGCAGCCCGATGACAGGTCCCTACGAGCAGTACTTC. Translation: CASSPMTGPYEQYF. The V call is TRBV7-9, the J call TRBJ2-7; tentative D call: TRBD1 (6 bases). This CDR3 spans 14 amino acids. V was trimmed by 5 bases and J by 2 bases, leaving 13 bases between them. Germline V CDR1 and CDR2: SEHNR, FQNEAQ (reference sequence).

The chain employs TRBV5-1 and TRBJ2-3; 11 positions agree with TRBD2. Trimming took 0 bases from V and 4 from J; bases not matched to a gene: 7. The CDR3 is made up of 17 amino acids. Germline-derived CDR1 and CDR2 are SGHRS and YFSETQ. The CDR3 bases are TGCGCCAGCAGCTTGGAACCACTAGCGGGAGAACCAGATACGCAGTATTTT. This translates into CASSLEPLAGEPDTQYF.

The rearrangement uses TRBV7-2 and TRBJ2-7; unclear D gene. The ends were cut back, 1 base at V and 3 bases at J, with 7 bases in the middle. Per germline, CDR1 SGHTA and CDR2 FQGNSA. The CDR3 has 13 residues. The CDR3 protein is CASSLGQFYEQYF. The CDR3 DNA is TGTGCCAGCAGCTTAGGGCAGTTCTACGAGCAGTACTTC.

This chain connects TRBV9 to TRBJ2-2, with D possibly matching TRBD2 (7 bases). Trimming stripped 0 bases from V and 4 bases from J, with 13 bases between. This CDR3 is built from 16 residues. Germline-derived CDR1 and CDR2 are SGDLS and YYNGEE. The CDR3 here is CASSVEGGLGTGELFF. The CDR3 DNA sequence: TGTGCCAGCAGCGTAGAGGGGGGGCTGGGCACCGGGGAGCTGTTTTTT.

The chain is built from TRBV5-1 and TRBJ1-1; 7 bases fit TRBD1. The CDR3 is 16 residues long. Trimming took 5 bases from V and 3 from J; bases not matched to a gene: 13. Germline lookup yields CDR1 SGHRS and CDR2 YFSETQ. CDR3 in DNA: TGCGCCAGCAGGACAGGGTTTGAGGAGCCGCACACTGAAGCTTTCTTT. This gives the protein CASRTGFEEPHTEAFF.

The chain couples TRBV13 to TRBJ2-1; TRBD1 matches 12 bases. V was clipped by 5 bases and J by 4 bases; unmatched bases: 21. The CDR3 totals 21 residues. CDR1 is PRHDT, CDR2 FYEKMQ, per germline (reference sequence). The CDR3 DNA sequence: TGTGCCAGCAGCCACTTTACTCCGGGACAGGGGGCCGTAATGGGATACAATGAGCAGTTCTTC. Protein product: CASSHFTPGQGAVMGYNEQFF.

The V and J genes are TRBV7-2 and TRBJ1-2, with D possibly being TRBD1 (5 bases). Germline values: CDR1 SGHTA, CDR2 FQGNSA. V was trimmed by 3 bases and J by 4 bases, leaving 15 bases between them. The CDR3 has 15 amino acids. Here the CDR3 reads CASSLDLTGPYGYTF. CDR3 bases: TGTGCCAGCAGCTTGGACCTTACAGGCCCCTATGGCTACACCTTC.

The chain employs TRBV4-2 and TRBJ2-1, with 12 bases matching TRBD2. CDR3 length: 22 residues. The J segment lost 2 bases and the V segment lost 1 base, leaving 18 bases of the junction unmatched. Germline V CDR1 and CDR2: LGHNA, YNFKEQ. The CDR3 nucleotides read TGTGCCAGCAGCCAAGTAGTTACCCCGGGACTAGCGGGTATCCAACCCTACAATGAGCAGTTCTTC. Protein: CASSQVVTPGLAGIQPYNEQFF.

V gene TRBV7-3 combines with J gene TRBJ2-5; TRBD1 matches at 7 bases. CDR1 and CDR2 (germline): SGHTA, FQGTGA. The V gene end was trimmed by 3 bases and the J gene end by 3 bases; junction bases not matched to a gene: 1. The CDR3 spans 13 residues. The DNA for the CDR3 is TGTGCCAGCAGCTTGGGGACAGAAGAGACCCAGTACTTC. Protein product: CASSLGTEETQYF.

The genes are TRBV25-1 and TRBJ2-2; D is unresolved. V lost 4 bases and J 0 bases, leaving 9 bases between the germline ends. This CDR3 spans 15 amino acids. CDR1 is MGHDK, CDR2 SYGVNS, per germline. In DNA, the CDR3 is TGTGCCAGCAGTGCACACCTCCCGAACACCGGGGAGCTGTTTTTT. Translated, it gives CASSAHLPNTGELFF.

The rearrangement joins TRBV19 to TRBJ1-5; the match to TRBD1 covers 9 bases. The CDR3 has 17 amino acids. The V and J ends lost 3 bases and 2 bases, in that order; junction bases with no gene match: 8. CDR1 and CDR2 (germline): LNHDA, SQIVND (reference sequence). CDR3 DNA: TGTGCCAGTAGTATTAGGGACAGGGATGAGGGCAATCAGCCCCAGCATTTT. Residues: CASSIRDRDEGNQPQHF.

This rearrangement joins TRBV11-2 to TRBJ2-7; maybe TRBD2 (6 bases). CDR3 length: 15 amino acids. V was trimmed by 5 bases and J by 2 bases, leaving 16 bases between them. Germline V CDR1 and CDR2: SGHAT, FQNNGV. Here the CDR3 DNA reads TGTGCCAGCAGCCTATCGGAGCGCGGGGCCTACGAGCAGTACTTC. The encoded protein is CASSLSERGAYEQYF.